The rows below give T cell receptor beta chains drawn from one sample of a study of blood T cells in healthy people across ages. TCRdb re-derived calls from the 5' RACE reads in MiXCR, one entry per CDR3 protein. Of 1.5 million to 1.8 million distinct CDR3 sequences in the sample, roughly 43% were seen once. The sequenced material came from blood. These receptors were taken from a woman aged 18 to 35 in good health. The CDR3 runs from the conserved cysteine through the conserved F or W. A D gene is named only where the DNA matches it firmly. For some rows the clone size is stated as once, few or many, or as a class when expanded; others skip it.

>-|TRBV20-1|TRBJ1-2|few
TGCAGTGCAAGGCAGGACTATAGCTACACCTTC
CSARQDYSYTF
>TRBD2|TRBV7-3|TRBJ2-1|-
TGTGCCAGCAGCTTAATTTTAGCGGGAGCCGATGAGCAGTTCTTC
CASSLILAGADEQFF
>-|TRBV7-8|TRBJ1-5|-
TGTGCCAGCAGCTTCAAGGGGGGAGGCAATCAGCCCCAGCATTTT
CASSFKGGGNQPQHF
>-|TRBV12-5|TRBJ1-1|-
TGTGCTAGTGGATGGAACACTGAAGCTTTCTTT
CASGWNTEAFF
>TRBD2|TRBV6-2/TRBV6-3|TRBJ2-1|once
TGTGCCAGCAGTTACCGGGGACTAGTGAGTGTTGAGCAGTTCTTC
CASSYRGLVSVEQFF
>-|TRBV4-3|TRBJ2-1|-
TGCGCCAGCAGCCAAGATAAAGGTGGGAGTGAGCAGTTCTTC
CASSQDKGGSEQFF
>-|TRBV3-1|TRBJ2-1|-
TGTGCCAGCAGCCAAGATTTAGGAGGGGAGTTCTTC
CASSQDLGGEFF
>-|TRBV27|TRBJ2-3|-
TGTGCCAGCAGTGCCTTGACTAGCACAGATACGCAGTATTTT
CASSALTSTDTQYF
>-|TRBV6-2/TRBV6-3|TRBJ1-4|-
TGTGCCAGCAGTTACGGATTGGGTCGGACGATAACTAATGAAAAACTGTTTTTT
CASSYGLGRTITNEKLFF
>-|TRBV2|TRBJ1-1|-
TGTGCCAGCAGTGAAGCGCTTCGGGAGGCGAACACTGAAGCTTTCTTT
CASSEALREANTEAFF
>-|TRBV11-2|TRBJ1-6|few
TGTGCCAGAGGCATCCGGAATTCACCCCTCCACTTT
CARGIRNSPLHF
>-|TRBV28|TRBJ1-5|few
TGTGCCAGCAGTTTATTTATACAAAGCAATCAGCCCCAGCATTTT
CASSLFIQSNQPQHF
>TRBD1|TRBV28|TRBJ1-4|-
TGTGCCAGCAACAGGGGTCTCGAAGAAAAACTGTTTTTT
CASNRGLEEKLFF
>-|TRBV7-2|TRBJ2-7|few
TGTGCCAGCAGCCCTTACGGAATCTACGAGCAGTACTTC
CASSPYGIYEQYF
>-|TRBV29-1|TRBJ2-3|-
TGCAGCGTGGCAGCCCAGGTGACAGATACGCAGTATTTT
CSVAAQVTDTQYF
>-|TRBV20-1|TRBJ2-1|-
TGCAGTGCCGCCGACAGACATGAGCAGTTCTTC
CSAADRHEQFF
>-|TRBV29-1|TRBJ2-7|many
TGCAGCGTTGAGGAGCAGGGTGTCTACGAGCAGTACTTC
CSVEEQGVYEQYF